These 21 T cell receptor beta chains were all obtained from the same sample, sequenced in a study of OX40 agonist ivuxolimab in advanced cancers. Repertoires were generated with immunoSEQ multiplex PCR, while TCRdb's copy carries only in-frame clones and drops some. Of about 68,000 clones listed, roughly 80% are singletons. The sample here was CD4+ or CD8+ T cells sorted from blood, taken in a trial of the OX40 agonist ivuxolimab. These receptor sequences come from an adult with an advanced solid tumor such as melanoma, head and neck, liver or kidney cancer.

The chain combines TRBV6-1 with TRBJ2-7; D might be TRBD1 or TRBD2, each matching 6 bases. Germline V gene lookup returns CDR1 MNHNS and CDR2 SASEGT. The CDR3 length is 14 residues. The V and J ends lost 0 bases and 4 bases respectively, with 10 bases between them. The CDR3 protein is CASSEAGGGYEQYF. In DNA form, the CDR3 reads TGTGCCAGCAGTGAAGCGGGGGGCGGGTACGAGCAGTACTTC.

The chain joins TRBV7-9 to TRBJ1-2; D is possibly TRBD1 (5 bases). From germline, CDR1 is SEHNR and CDR2 FQNEAQ (reference sequence). V was shortened by 3 bases and J by 5 bases, with 22 bases between the two germline ends. CDR3 length equals 17 residues. The CDR3 nucleotides are TGTGCCAGCAGCTTCCCGAGGGTCCAGGCTAAGGGGTATGGCTACACCTTC. It yields the protein CASSFPRVQAKGYGYTF.

CDR3 nucleotides: TGTGCCAGCAGCTGGGGAGCAGGGACTTACGAGCAGTACTTC. Amino acids: CASSWGAGTYEQYF. This chain connects TRBV7-9 to TRBJ2-7, with TRBD2 as a possible D gene (6 bases). The ends were cut back, 4 bases at V and 4 bases at J, with 14 bases in the middle. This CDR3 is 14 amino acids long. Per germline, CDR1 SEHNR and CDR2 FQNEAQ (reference sequence).

V and J are TRBV28 and TRBJ1-2; maybe TRBD1 (5 bases). Between the trimmed V and J ends, which lost 7 bases and 6 bases, there was a span of 12 bases. There are 12 residues in the CDR3. Germline lookup yields CDR1 MDHEN and CDR2 SYDVKM. The CDR3 DNA is TGTGCCAGCACGGAGGGCAGGGATGGCTACACCTTC. Its translation is CASTEGRDGYTF.

The CDR3 bases are TGTGCCAGCAGCCAAGAAAGATTCGTGGTCTCCGAGCAGTTCTTC. Its translation: CASSQERFVVSEQFF. This chain links TRBV14 with TRBJ2-1; no firm D call. Trimming removed 0 bases at V and 10 bases at J, with 16 bases between. The germline CDR1 and CDR2 sequences are SGHDN and FVKESK. The CDR3 is made up of 15 amino acids.

The chain joins TRBV5-4 to TRBJ2-1; D is possibly TRBD1 (6 bases). The germline V gene has CDR1 SGHNT and CDR2 YYREEE (reference sequence). The CDR3 covers 15 residues. V was trimmed by 2 bases and J by 5 bases, leaving 14 bases between them. The CDR3 loop reads CASSFFLQGHNEQFF. The CDR3 DNA reads as TGTGCCAGCAGCTTTTTCCTACAGGGACACAATGAGCAGTTCTTC. Together with reference TRBV5-4 and TRBJ2-1, the CDR3 gives the full variable domain: ETGVTQSPTHLIKTRGQQVTLRCSSQSGHNTVSWYQQALGQGPQFIFQYYREEENGRGNFPPRFSGLQFPNYSSELNVNALELDDSALYLCASSFFLQGHNEQFFGPGTRLTVL.

The rearrangement joins TRBV5-1 to TRBJ2-5, with D unresolved. V lost 0 bases to trimming and J lost 3 bases, with 9 bases between them. Germline V CDR1 and CDR2: SGHRS, YFSETQ. The CDR3 is 14 residues long. The CDR3, as DNA: TGCGCCAGCAGCTTGGCCCGATTAGAAGAGACCCAGTACTTC. Its translation is CASSLARLEETQYF.

V is TRBV6-1 and J is TRBJ2-3; D may match TRBD1 or TRBD2 (5 bases each). The CDR3 spans 16 residues. V lost 4 bases and J 0 bases, leaving 14 bases between the germline ends. The germline V gene has CDR1 MNHNS and CDR2 SASEGT. CDR3 nucleotides: TGTGCCAGCAGTGCTCTCGGGGCATCTAGCACAGATACGCAGTATTTT. This codes for CASSALGASSTDTQYF.

This clone appeared once. The V call is TRBV9, the J call TRBJ2-2; D tentatively fits TRBD1 or TRBD2 (5 bases each). Trimming left V 7 bases short and J 0 bases short, with 13 bases between. Per germline, CDR1 SGDLS and CDR2 YYNGEE. The CDR3 has 15 residues. The CDR3 sequence is CASGGPAANTGELFF. DNA of the CDR3: TGTGCCAGCGGGGGACCCGCCGCGAACACCGGGGAGCTGTTTTTT.

Here the CDR3 reads CASSLTDSNQPQHF. Written as DNA, the CDR3 is TGTGCCAGCAGCTTGACAGATAGCAATCAGCCCCAGCATTTT. The chain combines TRBV7-9 with TRBJ1-5, with TRBD1 as a possible D gene (5 bases). The germline V gene has CDR1 SEHNR and CDR2 FQNEAQ (reference sequence). The length of the CDR3 is 14 residues. V was trimmed by 3 bases and J by 0 bases, leaving 6 bases between them. Full variable domain (remainder filled in from reference TRBV7-9 and TRBJ1-5): DTGVSQNPRHKITKRGQNVTFRCDPISEHNRLYWYRQTLGQGPEFLTYFQNEAQLEKSRLLSDRFSAERPKGSFSTLEIQRTEQGDSAMYLCASSLTDSNQPQHFGDGTRLSIL.

This chain links TRBV5-4 with TRBJ1-5; D might be TRBD1 (6 bases). The V gene's germline CDR1 is SGHNT and CDR2 YYREEE (reference sequence). The CDR3 totals 13 residues. Trimming stripped 6 bases from V and 7 bases from J, with 14 bases between. The CDR3 loop is CASNLGGRQPQHF. Written as DNA, the CDR3 is TGTGCCAGCAACCTAGGGGGGCGGCAGCCCCAGCATTTT.

The chain employs TRBV30 and TRBJ2-2; D possibly corresponds to TRBD2 (5 bases). Trimming stripped 5 bases from V and 5 bases from J, with 15 bases between. The CDR3 covers 14 residues. Germline CDR1 reads GTSNPN; CDR2 reads SVGIG (reference sequence). CDR3 amino acids: CAWEGTALTGELFF. The CDR3 DNA is TGTGCCTGGGAGGGCACAGCTTTAACCGGGGAGCTGTTTTTT.

This chain uses TRBV28 with TRBJ2-4, with D perhaps being TRBD1 or TRBD2 (5 bases each). The CDR3 loop spans 16 amino acids. Trimming took off 2 bases at V and 2 bases at J, with 13 bases between the two ends. Germline loops: CDR1 MDHEN, CDR2 SYDVKM. The CDR3 DNA follows: TGTGCCAGCAGTTTAATGGGGACCGGTACCAAAAACATTCAGTACTTC. It specifies CASSLMGTGTKNIQYF.

This chain connects TRBV19 to TRBJ1-5; D not resolved. The CDR3 has 13 residues. Trimming took 3 bases from V and 5 from J, leaving 8 bases between them. Per germline, CDR1 LNHDA and CDR2 SQIVND (reference sequence). Here the CDR3 reads CASSIQADQPQHF. The CDR3 region has the DNA TGTGCCAGTAGTATTCAGGCCGATCAGCCCCAGCATTTT. Based on the CDR3 plus reference TRBV19 and TRBJ1-5, the full variable domain is DGGITQSPKYLFRKEGQNVTLSCEQNLNHDAMYWYRQDPGQGLRLIYYSQIVNDFQKGDIAEGYSVSREKKESFPLTVTSAQKNPTAFYLCASSIQADQPQHFGDGTRLSIL.

This rearrangement joins TRBV19 to TRBJ1-4; D ambiguous. The CDR3 loop spans 14 amino acids. Trimming stripped 5 bases from V and 5 bases from J, with 12 bases between. Germline V gene data show CDR1 as LNHDA and CDR2 as SQIVND (reference sequence). The CDR3 bases are TGTGCCAGTAGTCTCGGGCAGACAAATGAAAAACTGTTTTTT. The encoded protein is CASSLGQTNEKLFF.

This rearrangement joins TRBV30 to TRBJ1-2; TRBD1 agrees at 7 bases. The V and J ends lost 4 bases and 5 bases, in that order; junction bases with no gene match: 25. The CDR3 has 19 amino acids. The germline V gene encodes CDR1 GTSNPN and CDR2 SVGIG (reference sequence). The CDR3 nucleotides read TGTGCCTGGAATCACCCACATTCGGGCAGGGGGACTATCGGGTATGGCTACACCTTC. Its translation: CAWNHPHSGRGTIGYGYTF.

J is TRBJ1-5 and V is TRBV18, with D possibly matching TRBD1 (6 bases). CDR3 length: 14 residues. The V end lost 6 bases, the J end lost 3 bases, and 12 bases lay between the germline ends. The germline gives CDR1 KGHSH, CDR2 LQKENI. CDR3 nucleotide sequence: TGTGCCAGCTCCCCCACAGGGAACAATCAGCCCCAGCATTTT. Protein: CASSPTGNNQPQHF.

The chain joins TRBV5-1 to TRBJ2-7, with 8 bases aligning to TRBD1. Looked up from germline, CDR1 is SGHRS and CDR2 is YFSETQ. Trimming cost V 1 base and J 5 bases; bases outside gene matches: 5. The CDR3 is 14 amino acids. As DNA, the CDR3 is TGCGCCAGCAGCTTGAGTCCAGGGGGCGACGAGCAGTACTTC. Its translation is CASSLSPGGDEQYF.

The gene calls are TRBV7-9 and TRBJ1-4, with 7 bases identical to TRBD1. The CDR3 runs 17 residues. The junction had 14 bases not matched to a gene; V was cut back by 2 bases and J by 8 bases. Germline values: CDR1 SEHNR, CDR2 FQNEAQ (reference sequence). DNA for the CDR3: TGTGCCAGCAGCTTAAGGGCCCAGGGGGGCGCGGGGGAAAAACTGTTTTTT. This translates into CASSLRAQGGAGEKLFF.

The chain joins TRBV9 to TRBJ2-3, with a tentative D call TRBD1 (6 bases). V was shortened by 5 bases and J by 8 bases, with 12 bases between the two germline ends. The CDR3 has 12 residues. Germline V gives CDR1 SGDLS, CDR2 YYNGEE. The CDR3 DNA follows: TGTGCCAGCAGTGGTGGGGGCGGTACGCAGTATTTT. Translation: CASSGGGGTQYF. The whole variable domain, filled in from reference TRBV9 and TRBJ2-3, reads DSGVTQTPKHLITATGQRVTLRCSPRSGDLSVYWYQQSLDQGLQFLIQYYNGEERAKGNILERFSAQQFPDLHSELNLSSLELGDSALYFCASSGGGGTQYFGPGTRLTVL.

V and J are TRBV5-1 and TRBJ1-1, with a weak D call TRBD1 (6 bases). V lost 5 bases to trimming and J lost 7 bases, with 18 bases between them. Looked up from germline, CDR1 is SGHRS and CDR2 is YFSETQ. The CDR3 extends over 14 amino acids. CDR3 protein: CASRGVGGNREAFF. In nucleotides, the CDR3 is TGCGCCAGCAGAGGGGTAGGGGGGAACCGTGAAGCTTTCTTT.